These 18 T cell receptor beta chains originate from one sample sequenced in a study of CD8+CD57+ T cells in acquired aplastic anemia. Genomic DNA, the template, was used for profiling of the TCR beta VDJ and CDR3. One entry per CDR3 protein results from TCRdb running MiXCR on the reads. The data show 200,000 to 250,000 distinct CDR3 sequences, 45% to 50% seen once. Before being chosen for sequencing, patients had shown CD8+CD57+ cell expansion by flow cytometry. The sample was sorted CD4+, CD8+, or CD8+CD57+ T cells (not recorded which) from PBMCs. Receptors were obtained from a human donor with aplastic anemia.

Regarding this clonotype: At one end, the junction sequence differs from germline, possibly due to a read error. The chain combines TRBV7-2 with TRBJ2-3, with TRBD2 as a possible D gene (7 bases). The CDR3 is 18 residues long. Germline V gene sequence: CDR1 SGHTA, CDR2 FQGNSA. DNA for the CDR3: TGCGCCAGCAGCCAAGGGGGGGCCGGGGGGACCTACACAGGTACGCAGTATTTT. Translated: CASSQGGAGGTYTGTQYF.

The J gene is TRBJ1-5, the V gene TRBV15, with TRBD1 identical over 8 bases. Per the germline V gene, CDR1 is LNHNV and CDR2 is YYDKDF (reference sequence). V was clipped by 0 bases and J by 6 bases; unmatched bases: 7. The CDR3 runs 16 residues. The DNA for the CDR3 is TGTGCCACCAGCAGAGATGACCAGGGGGCCGGTCAGCCCCAGCATTTT. It codes for CATSRDDQGAGQPQHF. Full variable domain (missing parts from reference TRBV15 and TRBJ1-5): DAMVIQNPRYQVTQFGKPVTLSCSQTLNHNVMYWYQQKSSQAPKLLFHYYDKDFNNEADTPDNFQSRRPNTSFCFLDIRSPGLGDTAMYLCATSRDDQGAGQPQHFGDGTRLSIL.

This clonotype was observed a few times. This chain joins TRBV27 and TRBJ1-1, with D maybe TRBD1 (5 bases). Trimming removed 6 bases from V and 0 bases from J, with 8 bases in between. The CDR3 has 13 residues. Germline V gene sequence: CDR1 MNHEY, CDR2 SMNVEV (reference sequence). The CDR3: CASRHRMNTEAFF. CDR3 nucleotides: TGTGCCAGCAGACACAGGATGAACACTGAAGCTTTCTTT.

This clonotype was counted at least ten times. This rearrangement joins TRBV9 to TRBJ1-4; D possibly corresponds to TRBD1 (6 bases). Germline V gene sequence: CDR1 SGDLS, CDR2 YYNGEE. Trimming removed 0 bases from V and 6 bases from J, with 15 bases in between. The CDR3 sequence is 16 residues long. CDR3 sequence: CASSVGLRDIDEKLFF. CDR3 bases: TGTGCCAGCAGCGTAGGACTCCGGGACATCGATGAAAAACTGTTTTTT.

This clonotype has just a few counts. The chain uses TRBV6-2 or TRBV6-3 and TRBJ2-7; no reliable D call. The length of the CDR3 is 14 residues. Germline CDR1 MNHEY, CDR2 SVGEGT. Trimming left V 2 bases short and J 1 base short, with 9 bases between. This CDR3 is CASSYREESYEQYF. The CDR3, as DNA: TGTGCCAGCAGTTACCGAGAGGAATCCTACGAGCAGTACTTC.

On this clonotype: This could be a read error, since a much larger clone is one nucleotide away. The J gene is TRBJ1-1, the V gene TRBV6-2 or TRBV6-3; a possible D gene is TRBD1 (5 bases). The CDR3 has 15 amino acids. V lost 6 bases to trimming and J lost 0 bases, with 14 bases between them. Germline V gives CDR1 MNHEY, CDR2 SVGEGT. As DNA, the CDR3 is TGTGCCAGCAGGGACGGGGCGACAATGAACACTGAAGCTTTCTTT. Amino acid sequence: CASRDGATMNTEAFF.

At least ten counts were recorded for this clonotype. The rearrangement joins TRBV6-5 to TRBJ1-2, with D possibly being TRBD1 (5 bases). Germline V gene lookup returns CDR1 MNHEY and CDR2 SVGAGI. The CDR3 consists of 15 residues. V lost 0 bases and J lost 3, with 11 bases in between. As DNA, the CDR3 is TGTGCCAGCAGTTACTCCCGGGGGAGTGACTATGGCTACACCTTC. It is translated as CASSYSRGSDYGYTF.

In this sample, this clonotype turned up many times. The chain couples TRBV7-9 to TRBJ2-1; D remains unclear. The CDR3 has 13 amino acids. Trimming pared 1 base from V and 6 bases from J, leaving 7 bases between. CDR1 is SEHNR and CDR2 is FQNEAQ in the germline V gene (reference sequence). The DNA of the CDR3 is TGTGCCAGCAGCTTAGGCTCCCTCAATGAGCAGTTCTTC. Its protein product is CASSLGSLNEQFF.

Turning to this clonotype: A much bigger clone sits one base away, suggesting this may be a read error. This chain uses TRBV7-2 with TRBJ1-2, with D maybe TRBD1 (5 bases). The V and J ends lost 5 bases and 6 bases respectively, with 28 bases between them. The CDR3 is made up of 18 amino acids. Germline CDR1 is SGHTA and CDR2 is FQGNSA. CDR3 sequence reads: CASSAIRRDQLTLNGYTF. The CDR3 region has the DNA TGTGCCAGCAGCGCTATACGACGGGACCAGTTAACACTCAATGGCTACACCTTC.

The rearrangement links TRBV14 to TRBJ2-7; TRBD2 aligns across 8 bases. The CDR3 extends over 16 amino acids. Trimming took 4 bases from V and 0 from J; bases not matched to a gene: 8. The germline V gene encodes CDR1 SGHDN and CDR2 FVKESK. In nucleotides, the CDR3 is TGTGCCAGCAGCCGCGCCGGGGGGGATAGCTCCTACGAGCAGTACTTC. Translated, it gives CASSRAGGDSSYEQYF.

This clonotype has at least ten counts. V usage is TRBV20-1 and J usage is TRBJ2-1, with 11 nucleotides matching TRBD2. V was clipped by 3 bases and J by 4 bases; unmatched bases: 5. CDR1 is DFQATT, CDR2 SNEGSKA, per germline (reference sequence). The CDR3 contains 15 residues. The CDR3 bases are TGCAGTGCTAGGGTACTAGCGGGGGCGTACAATGAGCAGTTCTTC. Protein sequence: CSARVLAGAYNEQFF.

In this sample, this clonotype turned up a few times. This chain connects TRBV18 to TRBJ2-1, with 9 bases lining up with TRBD2. Trimming took 3 bases from V and 0 from J; bases not matched to a gene: 3. This CDR3 contains 16 residues. The germline CDR1 and CDR2 sequences are KGHSH and LQKENI. CDR3 in amino acids: CASSPGSGGSYNEQFF. Written as DNA, the CDR3 is TGTGCCAGCTCACCCGGTAGCGGGGGCTCCTACAATGAGCAGTTCTTC. The full variable domain, its missing parts supplied by reference TRBV18 and TRBJ2-1, is NAGVMQNPRHLVRRRGQEARLRCSPMKGHSHVYWYRQLPEEGLKFMVYLQKENIIDESGMPKERFSAEFPKEGPSILRIQQVVRGDSAAYFCASSPGSGGSYNEQFFGPGTRLTVL.

This clonotype was picked up many times. The chain employs TRBV13 and TRBJ2-5; perhaps D is TRBD1 or TRBD2 (6 bases each). CDR3 length: 13 amino acids. Trimming took off 8 bases at V and 9 bases at J, with 19 bases between the two ends. Per the germline V gene, CDR1 is PRHDT and CDR2 is FYEKMQ (reference sequence). CDR3 in DNA: TGTGCCAGCGGGCGGGGACACCGAGGGTCCCAGTACTTC. Amino acid sequence: CASGRGHRGSQYF.

This clonotype was counted ten times or more. V is TRBV6-5 and J is TRBJ2-7; D unresolved. Germline V gene sequence: CDR1 MNHEY, CDR2 SVGAGI. With 0 bases removed from V and 0 bases from J, the gap between germline ends came to 9 bases. CDR3 length: 15 residues. The DNA for the CDR3 is TGTGCCAGCAGTTACTCCGGGTACAGCTCCTACGAGCAGTACTTC. Translating gives CASSYSGYSSYEQYF.

A word on this clonotype: Because it lacks the conserved phenylalanine or tryptophan at the end, this CDR3 is likely a read error. This chain uses TRBV3-1 with TRBJ2-7; a weak D match, TRBD1 (5 bases). Germline lookup yields CDR1 LGHDT and CDR2 YNNKEL (reference sequence). CDR3 length: 18 residues. The V end lost 0 bases, the J end lost 4 bases, and 22 bases lay between the germline ends. The CDR3 nucleotides are TGTGCCAGCAGCCAAGAGTACGGATACTACGAAGGGGCTTACGAGCAGTACATC. Protein sequence: CASSQEYGYYEGAYEQYI.

This clonotype was detected many times. The CDR3 DNA reads as TGTGCCACCAGTGAAGGACCGACTGATACGCAGTATTTT. This gives the protein CATSEGPTDTQYF. J is TRBJ2-3 and V is TRBV24-1; no definite D call. This CDR3 spans 13 amino acids. V was pared by 4 bases and J by 6 bases, with 10 bases between. The germline CDR1 and CDR2 sequences are KGHDR and SFDVKD.

In this sample, this clonotype turned up many times. This chain uses TRBV10-3 with TRBJ1-1; maybe TRBD1 (6 bases). Trimming took 6 bases from V and 5 from J, leaving 16 bases between them. CDR3 length: 14 amino acids. Looked up from germline, CDR1 is ENHRY and CDR2 is SYGVKD. CDR3 protein: CAIRALRGRTEAFF. In nucleotides, the CDR3 is TGTGCCATCAGGGCCCTCAGGGGACGGACTGAAGCTTTCTTT.

V gene TRBV29-1 combines with J gene TRBJ1-1, with unresolved D. Trimming removed 2 bases at V and 1 base at J, with 5 bases between. From germline, CDR1 is SQVTM and CDR2 ANQGSEA. The CDR3 sequence is 12 residues long. The CDR3 spells CSVESGNTEAFF. CDR3 nucleotides: TGCAGCGTTGAATCAGGGAACACTGAAGCTTTCTTT.